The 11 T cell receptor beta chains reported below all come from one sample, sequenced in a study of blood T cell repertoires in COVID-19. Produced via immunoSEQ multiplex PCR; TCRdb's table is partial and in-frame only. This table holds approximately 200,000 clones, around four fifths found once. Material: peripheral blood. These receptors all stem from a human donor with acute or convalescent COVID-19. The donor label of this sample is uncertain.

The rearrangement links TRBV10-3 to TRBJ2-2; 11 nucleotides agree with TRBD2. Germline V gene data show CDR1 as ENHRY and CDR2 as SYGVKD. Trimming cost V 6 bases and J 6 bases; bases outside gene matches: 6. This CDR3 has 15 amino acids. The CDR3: CAISLLAGAPGELFF. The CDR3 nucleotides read TGTGCCATCAGCCTACTAGCGGGAGCCCCCGGGGAGCTGTTTTTT.

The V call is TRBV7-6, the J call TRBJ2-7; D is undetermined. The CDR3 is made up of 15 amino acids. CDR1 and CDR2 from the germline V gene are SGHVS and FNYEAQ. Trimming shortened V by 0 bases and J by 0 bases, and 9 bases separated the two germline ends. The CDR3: CASSLAPGLSYEQYF. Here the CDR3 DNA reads TGTGCCAGCAGCTTAGCGCCAGGTCTCTCCTACGAGCAGTACTTC.

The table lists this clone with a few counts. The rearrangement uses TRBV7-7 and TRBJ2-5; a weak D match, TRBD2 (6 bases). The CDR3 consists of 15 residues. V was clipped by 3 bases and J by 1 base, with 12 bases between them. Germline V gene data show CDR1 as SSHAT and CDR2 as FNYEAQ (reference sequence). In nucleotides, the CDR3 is TGTGCCAGCAGCTTTGGGCTTAGCGGCCAAGAGACCCAGTACTTC. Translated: CASSFGLSGQETQYF.

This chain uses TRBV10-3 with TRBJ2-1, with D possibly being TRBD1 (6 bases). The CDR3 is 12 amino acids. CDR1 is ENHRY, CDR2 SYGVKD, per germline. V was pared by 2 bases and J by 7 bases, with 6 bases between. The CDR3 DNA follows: TGTGCCATCAGTGAGCAGGGGAATGAGCAGTTCTTC. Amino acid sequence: CAISEQGNEQFF.

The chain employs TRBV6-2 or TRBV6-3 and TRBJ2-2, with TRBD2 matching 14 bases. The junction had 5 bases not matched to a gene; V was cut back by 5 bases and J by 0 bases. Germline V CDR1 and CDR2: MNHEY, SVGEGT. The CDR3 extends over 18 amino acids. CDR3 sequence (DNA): TGTGCCAGCAGTCGGGGGACTAGCGGGAGTGCGAACACCGGGGAGCTGTTTTTT. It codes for CASSRGTSGSANTGELFF.

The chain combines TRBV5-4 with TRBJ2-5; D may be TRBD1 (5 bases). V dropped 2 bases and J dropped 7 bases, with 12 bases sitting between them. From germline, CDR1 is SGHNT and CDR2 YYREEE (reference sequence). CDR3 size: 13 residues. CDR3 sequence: CASSFGAPGTQYF. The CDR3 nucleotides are TGTGCCAGCAGCTTTGGGGCCCCGGGGACCCAGTACTTC.

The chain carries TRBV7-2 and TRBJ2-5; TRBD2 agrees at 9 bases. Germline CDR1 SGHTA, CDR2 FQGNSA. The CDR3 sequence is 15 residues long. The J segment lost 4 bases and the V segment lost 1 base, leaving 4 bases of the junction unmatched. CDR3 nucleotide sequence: TGTGCCAGCAGCTTAGTTGGCGGGAGGGTAGAGACCCAGTACTTC. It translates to CASSLVGGRVETQYF.

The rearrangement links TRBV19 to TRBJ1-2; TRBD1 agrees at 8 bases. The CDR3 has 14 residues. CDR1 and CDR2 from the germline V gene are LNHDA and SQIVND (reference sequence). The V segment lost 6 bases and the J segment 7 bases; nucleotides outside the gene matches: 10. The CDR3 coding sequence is TGTGCCAGTAGATCCCAGGGGGCAGCTGGTGGCTACACCTTC. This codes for CASRSQGAAGGYTF.

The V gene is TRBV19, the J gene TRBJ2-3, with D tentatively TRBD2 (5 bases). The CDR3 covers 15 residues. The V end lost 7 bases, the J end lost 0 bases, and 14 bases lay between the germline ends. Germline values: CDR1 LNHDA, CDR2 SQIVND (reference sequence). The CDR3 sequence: CASTLRGSSTDTQYF. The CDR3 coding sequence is TGTGCCAGTACCCTCCGGGGATCTAGCACAGATACGCAGTATTTT.

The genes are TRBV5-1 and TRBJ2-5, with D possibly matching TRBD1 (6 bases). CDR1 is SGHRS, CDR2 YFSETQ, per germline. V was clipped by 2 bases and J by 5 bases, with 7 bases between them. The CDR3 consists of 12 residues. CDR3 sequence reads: CASSFRGETQYF. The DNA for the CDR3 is TGCGCCAGCAGCTTCAGGGGCGAGACCCAGTACTTC.

The CDR3 here is CASSIQGISNQPQHF. The CDR3 coding sequence is TGTGCCAGTAGTATTCAGGGAATTAGCAATCAGCCCCAGCATTTT. The chain uses TRBV19 and TRBJ1-5; D perhaps matches TRBD1 (5 bases). This CDR3 is built from 15 residues. Germline CDR1 reads LNHDA; CDR2 reads SQIVND (reference sequence). V lost 3 bases and J lost 0, with 9 bases in between.